This TCR beta chain was observed in a study of OX40 agonist ivuxolimab in advanced cancers. At the level of the study: Those enrolled were 80% to 85% male, with a mean age of approximately 60 years and ages from about 20 to 80. A history of anti-PD-1, anti-PD-L1 or anti-CTLA-4 therapy was acceptable, and roughly 40% had some. Study-level points and caveats: The investigators did not determine what antigen specificity the expanded peripheral T cells had. Nonresponders included some who also had low normalized T-cell clonal expansion.

On this clone: The antigen is undetermined.

Only in-frame clones appear in the TCRdb table, and some are missing; sequencing was by immunoSEQ multiplex PCR. The table records approximately 60,000 clones, roughly 83% of them present only once. CDR3 size: 13 residues. Germline CDR1 is SGHRS and CDR2 is YFSETQ. V was clipped by 7 bases and J by 3 bases; unmatched bases: 6. This chain uses TRBV5-1 with TRBJ2-7; 8 bases are a match to TRBD1. The sample consisted of CD4+ or CD8+ T cells sorted from blood, taken in a trial of the OX40 agonist ivuxolimab. The TCR was taken from an adult with an advanced solid tumor such as melanoma, head and neck, liver or kidney cancer. The CDR3 sequence is CASGPGGDYEQYF. DNA for the CDR3: TGCGCCAGCGGTCCAGGGGGCGACTACGAGCAGTACTTC.